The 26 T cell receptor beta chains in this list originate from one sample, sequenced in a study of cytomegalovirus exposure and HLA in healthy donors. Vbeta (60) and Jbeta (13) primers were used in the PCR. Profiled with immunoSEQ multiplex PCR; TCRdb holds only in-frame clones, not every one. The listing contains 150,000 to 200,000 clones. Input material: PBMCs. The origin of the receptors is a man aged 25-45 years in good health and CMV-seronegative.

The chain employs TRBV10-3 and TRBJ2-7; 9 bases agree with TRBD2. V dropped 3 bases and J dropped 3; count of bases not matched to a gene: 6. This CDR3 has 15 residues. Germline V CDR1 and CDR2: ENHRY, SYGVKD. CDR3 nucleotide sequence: TGTGCCATCAGTGATCCGAGACTAGCGGACTACGAGCAGTACTTC. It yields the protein CAISDPRLADYEQYF.

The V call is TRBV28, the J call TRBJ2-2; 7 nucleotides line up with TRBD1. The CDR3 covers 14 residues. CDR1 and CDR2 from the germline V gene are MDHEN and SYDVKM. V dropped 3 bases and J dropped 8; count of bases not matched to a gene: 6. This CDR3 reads CASSFRGGPGELFF. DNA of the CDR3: TGTGCCAGCAGTTTTCGAGGGGGCCCTGGGGAGCTGTTTTTT.

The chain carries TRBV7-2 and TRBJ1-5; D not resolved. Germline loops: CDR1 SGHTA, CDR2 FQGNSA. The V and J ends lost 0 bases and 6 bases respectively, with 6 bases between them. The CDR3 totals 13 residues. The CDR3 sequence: CASSLAAGQPQHF. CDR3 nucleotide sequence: TGTGCCAGCAGCTTAGCGGCGGGTCAGCCCCAGCATTTT.

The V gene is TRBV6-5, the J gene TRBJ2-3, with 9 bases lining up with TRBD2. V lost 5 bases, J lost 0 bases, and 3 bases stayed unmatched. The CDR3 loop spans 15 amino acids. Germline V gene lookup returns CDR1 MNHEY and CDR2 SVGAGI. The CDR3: CASSSGRTSTDTQYF. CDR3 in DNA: TGTGCCAGCAGTAGCGGGAGGACTAGCACAGATACGCAGTATTTT.

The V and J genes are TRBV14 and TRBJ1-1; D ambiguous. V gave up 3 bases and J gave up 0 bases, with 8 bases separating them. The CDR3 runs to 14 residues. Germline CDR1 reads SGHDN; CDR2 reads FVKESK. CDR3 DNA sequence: TGTGCCAGCAGCCAGAGTGAGATGAACACTGAAGCTTTCTTT. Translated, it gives CASSQSEMNTEAFF.

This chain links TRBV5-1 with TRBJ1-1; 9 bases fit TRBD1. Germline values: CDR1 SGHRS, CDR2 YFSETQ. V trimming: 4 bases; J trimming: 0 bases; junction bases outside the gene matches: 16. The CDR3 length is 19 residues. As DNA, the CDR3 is TGCGCCAGCAGCATCCGCCTACAGGGGGCTACTTCCATGAACACTGAAGCTTTCTTT. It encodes CASSIRLQGATSMNTEAFF.

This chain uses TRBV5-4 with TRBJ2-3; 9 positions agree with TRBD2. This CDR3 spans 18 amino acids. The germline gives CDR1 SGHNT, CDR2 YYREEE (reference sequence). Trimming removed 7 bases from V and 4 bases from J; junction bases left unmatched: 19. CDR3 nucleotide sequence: TGTGCCAGCCCCTCGGGAGCTGGTGGTTTAGCGGGAGCAGATACGCAGTATTTT. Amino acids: CASPSGAGGLAGADTQYF. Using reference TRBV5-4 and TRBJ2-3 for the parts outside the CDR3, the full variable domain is ETGVTQSPTHLIKTRGQQVTLRCSSQSGHNTVSWYQQALGQGPQFIFQYYREEENGRGNFPPRFSGLQFPNYSSELNVNALELDDSALYLCASPSGAGGLAGADTQYFGPGTRLTVL.

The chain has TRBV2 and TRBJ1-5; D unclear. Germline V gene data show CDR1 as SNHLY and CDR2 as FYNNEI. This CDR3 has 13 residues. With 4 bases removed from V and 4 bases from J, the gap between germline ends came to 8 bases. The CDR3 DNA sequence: TGTGCCAGCAGTGGGATGGAGAATCAGCCCCAGCATTTT. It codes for CASSGMENQPQHF.

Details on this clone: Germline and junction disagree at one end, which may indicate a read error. CDR3 sequence (DNA): TGTGCCAGCAGTTTAGCCGACCCGGGACTAGCGGGAGATAATGAGCAGTTCTTC. Translated, it gives CASSLADPGLAGDNEQFF. This chain links TRBV7-6 with TRBJ2-1; 14 nucleotides line up with TRBD2. The CDR3 contains 18 residues. The germline V gene has CDR1 SGHVS and CDR2 FNYEAQ.

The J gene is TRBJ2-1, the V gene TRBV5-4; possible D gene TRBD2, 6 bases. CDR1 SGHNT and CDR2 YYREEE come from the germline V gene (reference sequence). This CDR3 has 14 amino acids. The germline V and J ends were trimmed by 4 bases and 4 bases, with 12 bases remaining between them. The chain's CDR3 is CASSLPGLYNEQFF. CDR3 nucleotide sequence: TGTGCCAGCAGCCTGCCGGGACTGTACAATGAGCAGTTCTTC.

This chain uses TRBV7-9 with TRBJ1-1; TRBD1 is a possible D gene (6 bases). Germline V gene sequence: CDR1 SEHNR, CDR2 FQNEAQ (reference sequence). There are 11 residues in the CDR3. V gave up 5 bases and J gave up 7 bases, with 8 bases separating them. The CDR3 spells CASSRQDEAFF. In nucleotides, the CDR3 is TGTGCCAGCAGCAGACAGGATGAAGCTTTCTTT.

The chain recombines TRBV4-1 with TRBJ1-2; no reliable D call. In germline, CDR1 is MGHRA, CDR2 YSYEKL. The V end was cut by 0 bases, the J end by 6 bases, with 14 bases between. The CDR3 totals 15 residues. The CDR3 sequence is CASSQDRDSWDGYTF. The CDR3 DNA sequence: TGCGCCAGCAGCCAAGATCGGGATTCATGGGATGGCTACACCTTC.

In DNA form, the CDR3 reads TGCGCCAGCAGCCAAGATTCGGCAGGGTCGGCCTACGAGCAGTACTTC. This translates into CASSQDSAGSAYEQYF. The chain recombines TRBV4-1 with TRBJ2-7; a weak D match, TRBD1 (5 bases). This CDR3 has 16 residues. Trimming removed 0 bases at V and 2 bases at J, with 14 bases between. Looked up from germline, CDR1 is MGHRA and CDR2 is YSYEKL.

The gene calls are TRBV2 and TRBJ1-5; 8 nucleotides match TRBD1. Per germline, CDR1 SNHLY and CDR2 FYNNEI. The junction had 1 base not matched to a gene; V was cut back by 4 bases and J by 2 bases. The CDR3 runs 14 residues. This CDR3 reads CASSVDRGNQPQHF. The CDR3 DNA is TGTGCCAGCAGTGTGGACAGGGGCAATCAGCCCCAGCATTTT.

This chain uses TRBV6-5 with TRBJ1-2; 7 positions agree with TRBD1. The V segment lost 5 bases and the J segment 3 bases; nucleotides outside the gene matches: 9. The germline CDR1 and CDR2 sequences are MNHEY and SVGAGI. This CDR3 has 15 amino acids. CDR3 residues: CASSATGAGHYGYTF. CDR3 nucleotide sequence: TGTGCCAGCAGTGCAACAGGGGCCGGGCACTATGGCTACACCTTC.

Here the CDR3 DNA reads TGTGCCAGCAGTTTTATACAGGGTTTTGCCTACGAGCAGTACTTC. Translated, it gives CASSFIQGFAYEQYF. The rearrangement joins TRBV7-9 to TRBJ2-7; possibly TRBD1 for D (6 bases). V was pared by 6 bases and J by 2 bases, with 17 bases between. The germline CDR1 and CDR2 sequences are SEHNR and FQNEAQ (reference sequence). This CDR3 comprises 15 residues.

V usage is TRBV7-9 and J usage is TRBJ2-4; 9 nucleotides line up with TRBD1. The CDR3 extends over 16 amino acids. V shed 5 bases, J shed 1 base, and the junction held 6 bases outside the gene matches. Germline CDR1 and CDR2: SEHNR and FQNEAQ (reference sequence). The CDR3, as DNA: TGTGCCAGCAGCCTATGGACAGGGGCCGCCAAAAACATTCAGTACTTC. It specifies CASSLWTGAAKNIQYF.

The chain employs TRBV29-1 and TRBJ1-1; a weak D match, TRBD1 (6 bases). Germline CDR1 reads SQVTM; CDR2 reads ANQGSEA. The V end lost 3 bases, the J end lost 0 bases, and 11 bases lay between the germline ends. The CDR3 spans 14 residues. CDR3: CSVERGGMNTEAFF. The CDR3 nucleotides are TGCAGCGTTGAGCGGGGGGGCATGAACACTGAAGCTTTCTTT.

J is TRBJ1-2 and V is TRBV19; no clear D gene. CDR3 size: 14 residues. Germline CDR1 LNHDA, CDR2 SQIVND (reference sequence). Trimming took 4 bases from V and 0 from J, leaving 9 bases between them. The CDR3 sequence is CASSTDGANYGYTF. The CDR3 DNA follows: TGTGCCAGTAGTACAGACGGAGCTAACTATGGCTACACCTTC.

DNA for the CDR3: TGCAGCGTTGGGCAGGGATGGGCCATGAACACTGAAGCTTTCTTT. Translated: CSVGQGWAMNTEAFF. The chain carries TRBV29-1 and TRBJ1-1; possibly TRBD1 for D (5 bases). The germline V gene has CDR1 SQVTM and CDR2 ANQGSEA. Trimming left V 4 bases short and J 0 bases short, with 15 bases between. The CDR3 covers 15 residues.

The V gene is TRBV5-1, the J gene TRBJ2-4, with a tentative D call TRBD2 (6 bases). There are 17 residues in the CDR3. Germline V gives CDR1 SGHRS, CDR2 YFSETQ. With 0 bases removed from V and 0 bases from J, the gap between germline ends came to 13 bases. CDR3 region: CASSLDAGSPAKNIQYF. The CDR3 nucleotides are TGCGCCAGCAGCTTGGACGCGGGATCCCCAGCCAAAAACATTCAGTACTTC.

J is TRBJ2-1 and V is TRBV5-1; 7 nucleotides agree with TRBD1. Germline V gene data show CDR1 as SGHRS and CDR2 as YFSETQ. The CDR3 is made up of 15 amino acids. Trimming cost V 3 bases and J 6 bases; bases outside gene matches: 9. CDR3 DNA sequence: TGCGCCAGCAGCTGGCGCCGGGACAGCGGCAATGAGCAGTTCTTC. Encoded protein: CASSWRRDSGNEQFF. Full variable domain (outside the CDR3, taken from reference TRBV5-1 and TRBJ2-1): KAGVTQTPRYLIKTRGQQVTLSCSPISGHRSVSWYQQTPGQGLQFLFEYFSETQRNKGNFPGRFSGRQFSNSRSEMNVSTLELGDSALYLCASSWRRDSGNEQFFGPGTRLTVL.

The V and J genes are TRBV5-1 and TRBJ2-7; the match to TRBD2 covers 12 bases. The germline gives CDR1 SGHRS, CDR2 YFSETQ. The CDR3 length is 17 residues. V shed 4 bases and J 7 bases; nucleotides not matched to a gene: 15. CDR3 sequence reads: CASSPTGLAGIAREQYF. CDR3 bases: TGCGCCAGCAGCCCTACCGGACTAGCGGGGATAGCTAGGGAGCAGTACTTC.

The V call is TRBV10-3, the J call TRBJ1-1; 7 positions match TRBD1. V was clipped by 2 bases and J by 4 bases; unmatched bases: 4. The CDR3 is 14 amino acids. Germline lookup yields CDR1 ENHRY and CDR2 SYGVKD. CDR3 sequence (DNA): TGTGCCATCAGTGAGGCGGGACAGTCCACTGAAGCTTTCTTT. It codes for CAISEAGQSTEAFF.

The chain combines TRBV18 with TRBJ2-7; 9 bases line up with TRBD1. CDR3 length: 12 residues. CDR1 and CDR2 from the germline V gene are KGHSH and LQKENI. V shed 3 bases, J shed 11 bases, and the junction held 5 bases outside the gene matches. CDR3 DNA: TGTGCCAGCTCACCGTCCGGGACAGGGAAGTACTTC. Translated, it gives CASSPSGTGKYF.

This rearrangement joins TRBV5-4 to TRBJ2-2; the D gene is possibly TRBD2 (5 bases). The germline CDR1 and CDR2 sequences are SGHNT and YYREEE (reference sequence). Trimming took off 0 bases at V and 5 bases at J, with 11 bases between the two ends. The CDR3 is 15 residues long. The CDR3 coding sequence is TGTGCCAGCAGCTTGGCGACTACCGCAACCGGGGAGCTGTTTTTT. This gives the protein CASSLATTATGELFF.